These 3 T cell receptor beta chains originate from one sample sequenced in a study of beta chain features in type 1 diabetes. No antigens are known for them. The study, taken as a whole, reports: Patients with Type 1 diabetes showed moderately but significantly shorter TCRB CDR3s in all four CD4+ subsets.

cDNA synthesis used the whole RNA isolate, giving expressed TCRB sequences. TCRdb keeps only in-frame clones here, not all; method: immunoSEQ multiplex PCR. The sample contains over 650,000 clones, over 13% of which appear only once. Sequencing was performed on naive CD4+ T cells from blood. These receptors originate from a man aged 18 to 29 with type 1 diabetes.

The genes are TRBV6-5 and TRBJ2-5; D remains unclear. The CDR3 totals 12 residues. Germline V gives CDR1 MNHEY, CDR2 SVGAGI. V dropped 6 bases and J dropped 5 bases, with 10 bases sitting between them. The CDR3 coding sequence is TGTGCCAGCAGGTCTGGCCGGGAGACCCAGTACTTC. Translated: CASRSGRETQYF.

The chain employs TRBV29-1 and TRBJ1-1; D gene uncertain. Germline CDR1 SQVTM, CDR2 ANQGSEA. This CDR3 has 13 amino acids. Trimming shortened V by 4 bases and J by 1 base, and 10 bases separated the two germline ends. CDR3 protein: CSVGGLRNTEAFF. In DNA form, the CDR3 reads TGCAGCGTTGGCGGACTGAGGAACACTGAAGCTTTCTTT.

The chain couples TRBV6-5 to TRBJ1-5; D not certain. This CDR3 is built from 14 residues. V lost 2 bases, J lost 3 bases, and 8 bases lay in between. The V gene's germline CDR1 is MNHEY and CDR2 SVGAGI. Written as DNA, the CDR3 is TGTGCCAGCAGTTACGCCTGGAACAATCAGCCCCAGCATTTT. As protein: CASSYAWNNQPQHF.